The clone carrying this TCR beta chain was detected once. Its antigen remains unknown. These data originate in a study of OX40 agonist ivuxolimab in advanced cancers. Study summary: With a range of roughly 23 to 79, age averaged approximately 55 years, and roughly 80% were male. Eligibility rules accepted prior anti-PD-1, anti-PD-L1 or anti-CTLA-4 therapy, and roughly 42% had some. Study-wide results and caveats: CD8+ T cells were the subset that, on average, had more expanded clones than CD4+. Clonal expansion from baseline to week 6 occurred in both CD4+ and CD8+ T cells.

Germline V lookup: CDR1 SGHNT, CDR2 YENEEA. The trim removed 5 bases at V and 4 bases at J, leaving 9 bases unmatched. The CDR3 covers 15 residues. Clones were sequenced by immunoSEQ multiplex PCR, and TCRdb holds only the in-frame ones, with some missing. The sample consists of about 89,000 clones, approximately 91% of them appearing once. The starting material was CD4+ or CD8+ T cells sorted from blood, obtained in a trial of the OX40 agonist ivuxolimab. This TCR derives from an adult with an advanced solid tumor such as melanoma, head and neck, liver or kidney cancer. The J gene is TRBJ2-7, the V gene TRBV11-3; 9 nucleotides line up with TRBD1. The CDR3: CASSNGPGQGYEQYF. The CDR3 bases are TGTGCCAGCAGCAACGGCCCGGGACAGGGATACGAGCAGTACTTC.